Listed below are T cell receptor beta chains from one sample, sequenced in a study of cytomegalovirus exposure and HLA in healthy donors. Profiling relied on immunoSEQ multiplex PCR, and the TCRdb table lists in-frame clones only, not all of them. The profile covers 83,000 or so clones, with 60% to 80% appearing a single time and roughly 6% taken by the ten largest. The material sequenced was PBMCs. These receptors were collected from a female donor in good health and CMV-seronegative. CDR3s include the opening cysteine and the closing phenylalanine or tryptophan. The D gene is left open where the match is weak. Expanded clones are given a class, and other clones once, few, many or no size at all.

V	J	size	D	CDR3	DNA
TRBV6-6	TRBJ1-1	-	-	CASAEVLNTEAFF	TGTGCCAGCGCGGAGGTATTGAACACTGAAGCTTTCTTT
TRBV2	TRBJ2-7	few	TRBD2	CASSEGWGTSGGSEQYF	TGTGCCAGCAGTGAAGGCTGGGGGACTAGCGGGGGCTCGGAGCAGTACTTC
TRBV6-1	TRBJ2-1	-	TRBD1	CASSEMLGTVNEQFF	TGTGCCAGCAGTGAAATGCTCGGGACAGTCAATGAGCAGTTCTTC
TRBV5-6	TRBJ1-4	few	TRBD1	CASSGDRGSEKLFF	TGTGCCAGCAGCGGGGACAGGGGGAGTGAAAAACTGTTTTTT
TRBV10-3	TRBJ2-7	-	TRBD2	CAISSGTSGLEQYF	TGTGCCATCAGTTCTGGGACTAGCGGGTTAGAGCAGTACTTC
TRBV28	TRBJ1-2	many	TRBD1	CASSLDRDSHGYTF	TGTGCCAGCAGTTTGGACAGGGATTCTCATGGCTACACCTTC
TRBV2	TRBJ2-7	-	TRBD1	CASRRDSSYEQYF	TGTGCCAGCAGGAGGGACAGCTCCTACGAGCAGTACTTC
TRBV7-3	TRBJ2-2	-	-	CASSPQGSGTGELFF	TGTGCCAGCAGCCCCCAGGGCAGCGGGACCGGGGAGCTGTTTTTT
TRBV5-1	TRBJ1-2	-	-	CASSMGGAGYTF	TGCGCCAGCAGCATGGGGGGAGCTGGCTACACCTTC
TRBV19	TRBJ1-2	-	TRBD1	CASSGQGFYGYTF	TGTGCCAGCTCCGGACAGGGATTCTATGGCTACACCTTC
TRBV29-1	TRBJ2-2	-	-	CSVQIGELFF	TGCAGCGTACAAATAGGGGAGCTGTTTTTT
TRBV2	TRBJ1-5	-	TRBD1	CASKGTANQPQHF	TGTGCCAGCAAAGGGACAGCTAATCAGCCCCAGCATTTT